This TCR beta chain comes out of a study of blood T cell repertoires in COVID-19. About the research overall: Sample material is recorded as cDNA or gDNA derived from T cells, B-cell-depleted T cells, or PBMCs.

Original processing methods: Quantification of nucleated cells was approximated via reference gene primer amplification. Repertoires were generated with immunoSEQ multiplex PCR, while TCRdb's copy carries only in-frame clones and drops some. V and J calls plus clone size are reproduced from that table; the DNA served to infer D and trimming. The sample shows 100,000 to 150,000 clones, 85% to 90% of them seen only once. The table lists this clone with a few counts. CDR3 length equals 13 residues. CDR1 MRHNA and CDR2 SNTAGT come from the germline V gene. V gave up 6 bases and J gave up 0 bases; unmatched junction bases: 1.

The chain employs TRBV6-4 and TRBJ1-2; the match to TRBD1 covers 7 bases. Sequenced sample: peripheral blood. The origin of this receptor is a human donor in a cohort sampled during active COVID-19. CDR3 protein: CASSQGANYGYTF. The CDR3 DNA reads as TGTGCCAGCAGCCAGGGGGCTAACTATGGCTACACCTTC.